This TCR beta chain appears in the sequencing data of a study of blood T cell repertoires in COVID-19. About the study: Samples taken during acute and convalescent COVID-19 were collected in the United States, Italy and Spain. Sources were T cells, B-cell-depleted T cells, or PBMCs; the material itself was cDNA or gDNA.

Authors' data handling: Amplifying reference gene primers gave estimates of nucleated cell counts. Assay: immunoSEQ multiplex PCR; the TCRdb copy retains only in-frame clones and omits some. The D gene and trimming were derived from the DNA, and the V and J assignments and clone size from that table. The sample lists around 150,000 clones; approximately 84% were seen once. The specimen was peripheral blood. This receptor was obtained from a woman of 80 years or more with acute or convalescent COVID-19.

CDR3 residues: CSTRLGQGNGYTF. As DNA, the CDR3 is TGCAGCACCCGATTGGGACAGGGTAACGGCTACACCTTC. V usage is TRBV29-1 and J usage is TRBJ1-2; 9 nucleotides line up with TRBD1. Germline assignment: CDR1 SQVTM and CDR2 ANQGSEA. Unmatched junction bases numbered 12, after V lost 8 bases and J lost 8 bases. CDR3 length: 13 residues.